These T cell receptor beta chains were read from a single sample in a study of cytomegalovirus exposure and HLA in healthy donors. Sequenced by immunoSEQ multiplex PCR; TCRdb stores in-frame clones only, minus some. The table has some 60,000 clones, 80% seen once. What was sequenced was PBMCs. These receptors were obtained from a male donor in good health and CMV-seronegative. CDR3s include the opening cysteine and the closing phenylalanine or tryptophan. A D gene is named only where the DNA matches it firmly. Where a row states a size, it is once, few, many or the class of an expanded clone; other rows omit it.

TRBD2,TRBV7-9,TRBJ2-1,few,TGTGCCAGCAGCCCAGGACTAGCGGGGTACAATGAGCAGTTCTTC,CASSPGLAGYNEQFF
-,TRBV7-9,TRBJ1-1,few,TGTGCCAGCAGCCAAGGTCCATCGGGGGGGGACACTGAAGCTTTCTTT,CASSQGPSGGDTEAFF
TRBD1,TRBV7-2,TRBJ2-2,-,TGTGCCAGCAGCCCGACAGGGTTGGACACCGGGGAGCTGTTTTTT,CASSPTGLDTGELFF
-,TRBV11-2,TRBJ2-1,-,TGTGCCAGCAGTTTACTAGAGGATGAGCAGTTCTTC,CASSLLEDEQFF
-,TRBV6-6,TRBJ2-2,-,TGTGCCAGCAGTTACCCCGTAAAGGAGCTGTTTTTT,CASSYPVKELFF
-,TRBV4-2,TRBJ1-1,-,TGTGCCAGCAGCCAAGATTCTACAGGGAACACTGAAGCTTTCTTT,CASSQDSTGNTEAFF
TRBD1,TRBV6-4,TRBJ1-2,-,TGTGCCAGCAGTGCCGGGACAGGGGCTAACTATGGCTACACCTTC,CASSAGTGANYGYTF
TRBD1,TRBV5-1,TRBJ1-1,once,TGCGCCAGCAGACCCGGCAGGGGGGTTACTGAAGCTTTCTTT,CASRPGRGVTEAFF
TRBD1,TRBV27,TRBJ1-1,-,TGTGCCAGCAGCCCAATCGGTAGTCGGGACAGGGCTGTGAACACTGAAGCTTTCTTT,CASSPIGSRDRAVNTEAFF
-,TRBV15,TRBJ2-6,-,TGTGCCACCAGCAGACAGGGTTCCGGGGCCAACGTCCTGACTTTC,CATSRQGSGANVLTF
-,TRBV20-1,TRBJ2-5,-,TGCAGTGCTAGAGTACTAGCTCAGCAGTACTTC,CSARVLAQQYF
TRBD1,TRBV5-1,TRBJ2-7,-,TGCGCCAGCAGCTCCAGACAGGGGACCTCCTACGAGCAGTACTTC,CASSSRQGTSYEQYF
-,TRBV18,TRBJ1-1,few,TGTGCCAGCTGCAACCAACAGGGATTGATAGAAGCTTTCTTT,CASCNQQGLIEAFF
-,TRBV19,TRBJ1-2,-,TGTGCCAGTAGTATAGATAGGGGATCCAACTATGGCTACACCTTC,CASSIDRGSNYGYTF
TRBD2,TRBV5-1,TRBJ2-7,-,TGCGCCAGCAGGGCCGGACCTAGCGGGGGGGACCCCTACGAGCAGTACTTC,CASRAGPSGGDPYEQYF
-,TRBV19,TRBJ1-2,-,TGTGCCAGTAGTCCTCTACCATGCTATGGCTACACCTTC,CASSPLPCYGYTF
TRBD1,TRBV4-2,TRBJ2-5,-,TGTGCCAGCAGCCAAGGACAGGGGGCTAAAGAGACCCAGTACTTC,CASSQGQGAKETQYF
-,TRBV4-3,TRBJ1-2,-,TGCGCCAGCAGCCAAGGGTACAGGGAAGTAAATGGCTACACCTTC,CASSQGYREVNGYTF
TRBD1,TRBV7-2,TRBJ1-2,-,TGTGCCAGCAGCCTGGACAGGGTTAACTATGGCTACACCTTC,CASSLDRVNYGYTF
-,TRBV5-1,TRBJ2-5,once,TGCGCCAGCAGCTTGGGCCAGGGGATACAAGAGACCCAGTACTTC,CASSLGQGIQETQYF
TRBD1,TRBV19,TRBJ1-3,-,TGTGCCAGTACCGCGACAGGGCAATTGGGGGGAAACACCATATATTTT,CASTATGQLGGNTIYF
-,TRBV7-9,TRBJ2-7,few,TGTGCCAGCGGGTGGAGGGTAGCCGAGCAGTACTTC,CASGWRVAEQYF
TRBD2,TRBV7-6,TRBJ2-7,few,TGTGCCAGCAGCTTATGGTACGGGGGGGCCTACGAGCAGTACTTC,CASSLWYGGAYEQYF
TRBD1,TRBV5-8,TRBJ2-7,once,TGTGCCAGCAGCTCGACAGGGTGGCGGACTGGGTACGAGCAGTACTTC,CASSSTGWRTGYEQYF
-,TRBV7-2,TRBJ2-1,-,TGTGCCAGCAGCCGCGGGACAGTCGCGTTTAATGAGCAGTTCTTC,CASSRGTVAFNEQFF
-,TRBV7-2,TRBJ2-1,-,TGTGCCAGCAGCTTTATCCCTAGTAATGAGCAGTTCTTC,CASSFIPSNEQFF
-,TRBV19,TRBJ1-1,-,TGTGCCAGTAGTGAGGGTCCGGGCACTGAAGCTTTCTTT,CASSEGPGTEAFF
TRBD1,TRBV5-4,TRBJ2-7,-,TGTGCCAGCAGCTTGGCCTCGGCGGGACAGGGCCACGAGCAGTACTTC,CASSLASAGQGHEQYF
TRBD2,TRBV5-1,TRBJ2-5,-,TGCGCCAGCAGCCCGGGGGGAGAGACCCAGTACTTC,CASSPGGETQYF
-,TRBV5-1,TRBJ1-1,few,TGCGCCAGCAGCTTGGGTTGGGGAGGTAAAGACACTGAAGCTTTCTTT,CASSLGWGGKDTEAFF
-,TRBV4-3,TRBJ1-2,-,TGCGCCAGCAGCCCCGGGGGGGCCTCTAACTATGACTACACCTTC,CASSPGGASNYDYTF
-,TRBV27,TRBJ1-1,-,TGTGCCAGCAGTTGGTACATGAACACTGAAGCTTTCTTT,CASSWYMNTEAFF
TRBD2,TRBV5-8,TRBJ2-7,-,TGTGCCAGCAGCCCGATTCTGGGGGGGGGTTCCTACGAGCAGTACTTC,CASSPILGGGSYEQYF
TRBD1,TRBV6-1,TRBJ2-2,-,TGTGCCAGCAGTCCGGGACAGAACTTGGCGCTGTTTTTT,CASSPGQNLALFF
-,TRBV5-4,TRBJ1-1,-,TGTGCCAGCAGCCCTCGAGGGAACACTGAAGCTTTCTTT,CASSPRGNTEAFF
TRBD2,TRBV5-1,TRBJ2-3,-,TGCGCCAGCAGCGGGGCGGGGGTAGACACAGATACGCAGTATTTT,CASSGAGVDTDTQYF
-,TRBV6-5,TRBJ2-7,-,TGTGCCAGCAGTCGCCGACAGGCCTACGAGCAGTACTTC,CASSRRQAYEQYF
-,TRBV9,TRBJ2-5,few,TGTGCCAGCAGCTCTATGCCCGGTCAAGAGACCCAGTACTTC,CASSSMPGQETQYF
TRBD2,TRBV9,TRBJ2-1,-,TGTGCCAGCAGCCCGGGACTAGCGGGGGGGCCCGGGTTCTTC,CASSPGLAGGPGFF
-,TRBV2,TRBJ1-6,-,TGTGCCAGCAGCTTATCAGGAGGTAATTCACCCCTCCACTTT,CASSLSGGNSPLHF
-,TRBV5-1,TRBJ2-3,-,TGCGCCAGCAGCCCGAGGCCCGCCGCCGGCACAGATACGCAGTATTTT,CASSPRPAAGTDTQYF
TRBD1,TRBV4-2,TRBJ1-4,-,TGTGCCAGCAGCCAAGGGGACAGGGGAGGTGAAAGACTGTTTTTT,CASSQGDRGGERLFF
TRBD1,TRBV7-9,TRBJ1-2,medium-sized,TGTGCCAGCAGCACGCCGGGACAGGAGAACTATGGCTACACCTTC,CASSTPGQENYGYTF
-,TRBV2,TRBJ2-2,-,TGTGCCAGCAGTGCCCAAGAACTAGTTGGTGTCGCCGGGGAGCTGTTTTTT,CASSAQELVGVAGELFF
TRBD1,TRBV10-3,TRBJ1-3,-,TGTGCCATCAAAGGACAGGATATTAACACCATATATTTT,CAIKGQDINTIYF
-,TRBV9,TRBJ1-2,-,TGTGCCAGCAGCGTAGTGCCAGACACAAACTATGGCTACACCTTC,CASSVVPDTNYGYTF
TRBD1,TRBV6-1,TRBJ2-7,-,TGTGCCAGCAGTGAATGGACAGGGAGTGGGTACGAGCAGTACTTC,CASSEWTGSGYEQYF
-,TRBV6-5,TRBJ2-7,-,TGTGCCAGCAGACCCGGGACTCCTGCCTCCTACGAGCAGTACTTC,CASRPGTPASYEQYF
-,TRBV5-1,TRBJ2-1,-,TGCGCCAGCAGCTTGGGTCTCGGGTCTAGCTCCTACAATGAGCAGTTCTTC,CASSLGLGSSSYNEQFF
-,TRBV30,TRBJ1-4,few,TGTGCCTGGAGTGTACAGGCCGAGGACAGACTGTTTTTT,CAWSVQAEDRLFF
-,TRBV7-9,TRBJ2-2,-,TGTGCCAGCAGCTCCCTTAGAGTTAGCACCGGGGAGCTGTTTTTT,CASSSLRVSTGELFF
TRBD2,TRBV6-5,TRBJ2-3,-,TGTGCCAGCAGTTACGGAGCTAGCGGGAGAGATACGCAGTATTTT,CASSYGASGRDTQYF
TRBD1,TRBV19,TRBJ2-7,-,TGTGCCAGTAGTATAGGGCGGGCAGGGGGCACGTGGGACGAGCAGTACTTC,CASSIGRAGGTWDEQYF
TRBD2,TRBV4-2,TRBJ2-3,-,TGTGCCAGCAGCCAAGTAGCGGGGGCTAACCTTAACACAGATACGCAGTATTTT,CASSQVAGANLNTDTQYF
TRBD1,TRBV7-8,TRBJ1-6,-,TGTGCCAGCAGCTTAGGGGACAGAGATAATTCACCCCTCCACTTT,CASSLGDRDNSPLHF
TRBD1,TRBV4-3,TRBJ1-2,-,TGCGCCAGCAGCCGGACTGACAGGGGTCTAGATGGCTACACCTTC,CASSRTDRGLDGYTF
TRBD1,TRBV7-2,TRBJ2-2,-,TGTGCCAGCAGCTCCCGCCAGGGGGAGAACACCGGGGAGCTGTTTTTT,CASSSRQGENTGELFF